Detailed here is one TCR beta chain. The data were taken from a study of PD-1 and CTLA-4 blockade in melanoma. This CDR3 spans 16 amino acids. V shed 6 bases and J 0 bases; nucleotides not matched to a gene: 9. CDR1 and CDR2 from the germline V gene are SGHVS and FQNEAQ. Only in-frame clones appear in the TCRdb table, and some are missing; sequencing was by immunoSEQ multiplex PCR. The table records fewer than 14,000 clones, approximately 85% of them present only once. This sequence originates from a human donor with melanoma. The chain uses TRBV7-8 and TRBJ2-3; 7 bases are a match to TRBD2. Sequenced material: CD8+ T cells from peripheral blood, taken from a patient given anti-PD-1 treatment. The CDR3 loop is CASRPHASGSTDTQYF. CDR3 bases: TGTGCCAGCAGGCCCCACGCTAGCGGTAGCACAGATACGCAGTATTTT.